This is a list of T cell receptor beta chains from one sample in a study of shared clonotypes between healthy human individuals. Some clones are missing from TCRdb's copy, which holds only in-frame ones; the method was immunoSEQ multiplex PCR. This repertoire shows fewer than 1.8 million clones, just under 99% found once; its top ten account for roughly 0.35%. Sequenced material: naive CD4+ T cells sorted from blood. These receptors were collected from a man aged 30 to 39 in good health. Each CDR3 is given with its conserved first and last residue. Each record gives: clone size, J gene, D gene, V gene, CDR3 DNA, CDR3 protein. A D gene is named only where the DNA matches it firmly. The listing skips clone size in some rows; elsewhere it reads once, few, many or a size class.

NA,TRBJ2-7,NA,TRBV7-2,TGTGCCAGCAGCCGATTACAGGAGTTGTCCTACGAGCAGTACTTC,CASSRLQELSYEQYF
NA,TRBJ2-5,NA,TRBV25-1,TGTGCCAGCAGCCCGTTTACTACCCAAGAGACCCAGTACTTC,CASSPFTTQETQYF
NA,TRBJ1-1,NA,TRBV27,TGTGCCAGCAGGTCCTTGTTGATGAACACTGAAGCTTTCTTT,CASRSLLMNTEAFF
NA,TRBJ2-1,NA,TRBV28,TGTGCCACCCCACCCTACAATGAGCAGTTCTTC,CATPPYNEQFF
NA,TRBJ2-2,NA,TRBV18,TGTGCCAGCTCACCCGCCCTAGAGCTGTTTTTT,CASSPALELFF
NA,TRBJ1-2,NA,TRBV5-1,TGCGCCAGCAGCTTGGCGGCTGGAGCTAACTATGGCTACACCTTC,CASSLAAGANYGYTF
NA,TRBJ1-2,TRBD1,TRBV20-1,TGCAGTGCCAGGACAGGGCACGGCTACACCTTC,CSARTGHGYTF
NA,TRBJ1-5,NA,TRBV7-3,TGTGCCAGCAGCCTACAGCCATCAGGACCCCAGCATTTT,CASSLQPSGPQHF
NA,TRBJ2-3,TRBD2,TRBV7-2,TGTGCCAGCAGCCGACTAGCCACAGATACGCAGTATTTT,CASSRLATDTQYF
NA,TRBJ2-1,TRBD2,TRBV7-3,TGTGCCAGCAGCTTAACACTAGTAGCGGGTTCTATGCTCTATGAGCAGTTCTTC,CASSLTLVAGSMLYEQFF
NA,TRBJ2-2,TRBD1,TRBV2,TGTGCCAGCAAATACGCCACCCGTCCGACAGGGCCCCCAACCGGGGAGCTGTTTTTT,CASKYATRPTGPPTGELFF
NA,TRBJ1-1,NA,TRBV7-3,TGTGCCAGCAGCCCGGGGGCCAACACTGAAGCTTTCTTT,CASSPGANTEAFF
NA,TRBJ1-1,NA,TRBV5-1,TGCGCCAGCAGCTTGGGAGGAGTTAGCACTGAAGCTTTCTTT,CASSLGGVSTEAFF
NA,TRBJ2-7,TRBD2,TRBV4-3,TGCGCCAGCAGCCAGGGGGCGGGAGGGGGGTCCTACGAGCAGTACTTC,CASSQGAGGGSYEQYF
NA,TRBJ1-4,NA,TRBV5-1,TGCGCCAGCAGCGCAGGAAGTAATGAAAAACTGTTTTTT,CASSAGSNEKLFF
NA,TRBJ2-2,NA,TRBV7-7,TGTGCCAGCAGCCTACAGGGAACCTTCACCGGGGAGCTGTTTTTT,CASSLQGTFTGELFF
NA,TRBJ2-3,NA,TRBV30,TGTGCCTGGAGTTCAACTGGGGGGGGCCCAGATACGCAGTATTTT,CAWSSTGGGPDTQYF
NA,TRBJ2-7,NA,TRBV4-1,TGCGCCAGCAGCGCCTCCGGGACACTTTCCTACGAGCAGTACTTC,CASSASGTLSYEQYF
NA,TRBJ2-1,NA,TRBV7-2,TGTGCCAGCACCAGACAGAGCTCCTACAATGAGCAGTTCTTC,CASTRQSSYNEQFF
NA,TRBJ1-1,TRBD1,TRBV18,TGTGCCAGCTCCCATGACAGGGCCGCTGAAGCTTTCTTT,CASSHDRAAEAFF
NA,TRBJ2-1,NA,TRBV29-1,TGCAGCGCCCAACGCGAGGCCTACAATGAGCAGTTCTTC,CSAQREAYNEQFF
NA,TRBJ1-4,TRBD1,TRBV19,TGTGCCAGTAGTAGCTTGGGACAGGGGGACGCAACTAATGAAAAACTGTTTTTT,CASSSLGQGDATNEKLFF
NA,TRBJ1-3,NA,TRBV13,TGTGCCAGCCTGGGCTCTGGAAACACCATATATTTT,CASLGSGNTIYF
NA,TRBJ2-1,NA,TRBV7-7,TGTGCTAGCAGCTTGGGAACCGGGACTCACCCCACGTATGAGCAGTTCTTC,CASSLGTGTHPTYEQFF
NA,TRBJ2-3,TRBD2,TRBV2,TGTGCCAGCCGTCCTAGCGGGAGCATAGATACGCAGTATTTT,CASRPSGSIDTQYF
NA,TRBJ2-3,NA,TRBV27,TGTGCCAGCAGTTGGCGTGCCATTAGCACAGATACGCAGTATTTT,CASSWRAISTDTQYF
NA,TRBJ2-6,NA,TRBV19,TGTGCCAGTAGTCATGGCTTTCTACACTCTGGGGCCAACGTCCTGACTTTC,CASSHGFLHSGANVLTF
NA,TRBJ1-4,TRBD1,TRBV19,TGTGCCTCAAGAAGGGACAGAAATGAAAAACTGTTTTTT,CASRRDRNEKLFF
once,TRBJ2-3,TRBD2,TRBV6-6,TGTGCCAGCAGTATTAGACTAGCGGGAGGTGCAGATACGCAGTATTTT,CASSIRLAGGADTQYF
NA,TRBJ2-5,TRBD2,TRBV5-1,TGCGCCAGCAGCCCCGGGACTAGCGGGAACCAAGAGACCCAGTACTTC,CASSPGTSGNQETQYF
NA,TRBJ2-1,TRBD2,TRBV7-6,TGTGCCAGCAGCTTATTAACTAGCGGGAGGGAGCAGTTCTTC,CASSLLTSGREQFF
NA,TRBJ2-5,NA,TRBV5-1,TGCGCCAGCAACGCGCTGGGGGTAGAGACCCAGTACTTC,CASNALGVETQYF
NA,TRBJ2-3,TRBD1,TRBV18,TGTGCCAGCTCACGACGACAGGGGGTTTTAAGCACAGATACGCAGTATTTT,CASSRRQGVLSTDTQYF
NA,TRBJ2-3,NA,TRBV6-6,TGTGCCAGCAGTTCCACGGATACGCAGTATTTT,CASSSTDTQYF
NA,TRBJ2-1,NA,TRBV14,TGTGCCAGCAGCCAAGATCCCCCTAACCGAGATGGTAAGGAGCAGTTCTTC,CASSQDPPNRDGKEQFF
NA,TRBJ2-3,TRBD1,TRBV18,TGTGCCAGCTCACCACTGCCCTCCGGGACAGGGGGCGCATTCCACACAGATACGCAGTATTTT,CASSPLPSGTGGAFHTDTQYF
NA,TRBJ2-3,NA,TRBV30,TGTGCCTCCCGACGAGGGAGTGGCACAGATACGCAGTATTTT,CASRRGSGTDTQYF
once,TRBJ1-1,NA,TRBV7-8,TGTGCCAGCAGCTTACAGGAGAACACTGAAGCTTTCTTT,CASSLQENTEAFF
NA,TRBJ1-3,NA,TRBV5-1,TGCGCCAGCAGCCCGGGCTCTGGAAACACCATATATTTT,CASSPGSGNTIYF
NA,TRBJ2-1,TRBD2,TRBV6-1,TGTGCCAGCGGGTTAGCGGGAGGAATGAGTGAGCAGTTCTTC,CASGLAGGMSEQFF
NA,TRBJ2-7,TRBD2,TRBV29-1,TGCAGCGTTGACGTAGCGGGAGGAGGCTACGAGCAGTACTTC,CSVDVAGGGYEQYF
NA,TRBJ2-3,TRBD2,TRBV19,TGTGCCAGTAGTCCTTGGCGGGAGGGTAGCACAGATACGCAGTATTTT,CASSPWREGSTDTQYF
NA,TRBJ2-2,TRBD2,TRBV19,TGTGCCAGTACCAGGACTAGCGGGACTTACACCGGGGAGCTGTTTTTT,CASTRTSGTYTGELFF
NA,TRBJ1-1,NA,TRBV18,TGTGCCAGCTCGGACTCTGCAAGGGCTGAAGCTTTCTTT,CASSDSARAEAFF
NA,TRBJ2-7,NA,TRBV5-8,TGTGCCAGCAGCACATACGAGCAGTACTTC,CASSTYEQYF
NA,TRBJ2-7,NA,TRBV27,TGTGCCAGCAGTCTAAGCCGGGACTTAATATACTACGAGCAGTACTTC,CASSLSRDLIYYEQYF
NA,TRBJ2-3,TRBD2,TRBV30,TGTGCCTGGAGTAGGTACAGAACTAGCGGAGACCGCCACCGCACAGATACGCAGTATTTT,CAWSRYRTSGDRHRTDTQYF
NA,TRBJ1-5,TRBD1,TRBV10-3,TGTGCCATGGGGACAGGGGCCGATCAGCCCCAGCATTTT,CAMGTGADQPQHF
NA,TRBJ2-7,TRBD2,TRBV29-1,TGCAGCGTTGCAGGTTCTGAGCGGGAGAGTGTGTACGAGCAGTACTTC,CSVAGSERESVYEQYF
once,TRBJ2-1,TRBD2,TRBV18,TGTGCCAGCGTCGGCGAGGGACTAGCGGGAGGGTACAATGAGCAGTTCTTC,CASVGEGLAGGYNEQFF
NA,TRBJ2-1,NA,TRBV6-5,TGTGCCAGACCCTCCGGGGAACTATACAATGAGCAGTTCTTC,CARPSGELYNEQFF
once,TRBJ2-7,TRBD1,TRBV7-6,TGTGCCATCTCAAGGGGGCCTAGCTCCTACGAGCAGTACTTC,CAISRGPSSYEQYF
NA,TRBJ1-1,NA,TRBV7-9,TGTGCCAGCAGCGCCAGGGCGGGGACTGAAGCTTTCTTT,CASSARAGTEAFF
NA,TRBJ2-1,TRBD2,TRBV27,TGTGCCAGCAGCTCCGGGACTAGCTTTTTCTATGAGCAGTTCTTC,CASSSGTSFFYEQFF
NA,TRBJ2-7,NA,TRBV5-4,TGTGCCAGCAGCTTGGATATATACGAGCAGTACTTC,CASSLDIYEQYF
NA,TRBJ1-2,NA,TRBV18,TGTGCCAGCTCACCATCCGGCGCTAACTATGGCTACACCTTC,CASSPSGANYGYTF
NA,TRBJ2-4,NA,TRBV2,TGTGCCAGCAAAGATCCAGGGGGAGGAAACATTCAGTACTTC,CASKDPGGGNIQYF
NA,TRBJ1-5,NA,TRBV11-3,TGTGCCAGCAGCTTAGTGGGCCGAAGCAATCAGCCCCAGCATTTT,CASSLVGRSNQPQHF
NA,TRBJ2-5,NA,TRBV7-8,TGTGCCAGCCTCGCCCCCATGAACCAAGAGACCCAGTACTTC,CASLAPMNQETQYF